The 22 T cell receptor beta chains presented below share a single source sample, sequenced in a study of cytomegalovirus exposure and HLA in healthy donors. The PCR ran on 60 Vbeta and 13 Jbeta primers. The repertoire was sequenced with immunoSEQ multiplex PCR; TCRdb's copy has only in-frame clones and lacks some. The sample contains tens of thousands of clones, around 80% of which appear only once. Material for sequencing was PBMCs. Receptors originate from a male donor in good health and CMV-seropositive.

The V and J genes are TRBV9 and TRBJ2-5; 8 bases line up with TRBD1. Trimming at V came to 0 bases and at J to 2 bases, leaving 3 bases not matched to a gene. The CDR3 runs 15 residues. Germline assignment: CDR1 SGDLS and CDR2 YYNGEE. The CDR3 loop reads CASSVGDRLQETQYF. The DNA of the CDR3 is TGTGCCAGCAGCGTAGGGGACAGGCTACAAGAGACCCAGTACTTC.

V and J are TRBV18 and TRBJ1-5; possible D gene TRBD1, 6 bases. V was clipped by 5 bases and J by 6 bases, with 11 bases between them. This CDR3 spans 13 amino acids. Germline V gives CDR1 KGHSH, CDR2 LQKENI. CDR3 loop: CASSDGQIQPQHF. CDR3 DNA: TGTGCCAGCTCAGACGGACAGATTCAGCCCCAGCATTTT.

The chain has TRBV19 and TRBJ2-2, with D maybe TRBD1 (5 bases). The CDR3 sequence is 14 residues long. V was pared by 5 bases and J by 4 bases, with 11 bases between. The V gene's germline CDR1 is LNHDA and CDR2 SQIVND (reference sequence). CDR3 in DNA: TGTGCCAGTAGTCCGGACACCCTCACCGGGGAGCTGTTTTTT. It specifies CASSPDTLTGELFF.

The V call is TRBV5-1, the J call TRBJ2-3; D unclear. V was shortened by 0 bases and J by 2 bases, with 7 bases between the two germline ends. Germline-derived CDR1 and CDR2 are SGHRS and YFSETQ. This CDR3 contains 14 residues. The CDR3 region is CASSLDRPTDTQYF. The CDR3, as DNA: TGCGCCAGCAGCTTGGACAGACCCACAGATACGCAGTATTTT.

The chain combines TRBV28 with TRBJ1-2; TRBD1 is a possible D gene (6 bases). V dropped 8 bases and J dropped 7 bases, with 14 bases sitting between them. Germline V gene sequence: CDR1 MDHEN, CDR2 SYDVKM. The CDR3 contains 12 residues. In nucleotides, the CDR3 is TGTGCCAGCCGACGGGGGGCGCCTGGCTACACCTTC. Amino acid sequence: CASRRGAPGYTF.

The CDR3: CAIRGGWTEAFF. The DNA of the CDR3 is TGTGCCATCCGGGGGGGGTGGACTGAAGCTTTCTTT. The chain employs TRBV28 and TRBJ1-1, with a tentative D call TRBD1 (5 bases). In germline, CDR1 is MDHEN, CDR2 SYDVKM. The CDR3 is made up of 12 amino acids. The V end lost 10 bases, the J end lost 5 bases, and 14 bases lay between the germline ends.

The chain couples TRBV5-4 to TRBJ2-3; D might be TRBD1 (5 bases). CDR1 and CDR2 from the germline V gene are SGHNT and YYREEE (reference sequence). Trimming took 4 bases from V and 1 from J, leaving 16 bases between them. The CDR3 covers 16 residues. The CDR3 region has the DNA TGTGCCAGCAGCCTGGACGTGGGCAGGGGCACAGATACGCAGTATTTT. Its translation is CASSLDVGRGTDTQYF.

The CDR3 DNA reads TGTGCCAGCAGCGTAGTTTCTAGCGGGAGCTACAATGAGCAGTTCTTC. This translates into CASSVVSSGSYNEQFF. The chain joins TRBV9 to TRBJ2-1, with 10 bases matching TRBD2. This CDR3 is 16 amino acids long. V gave up 0 bases and J gave up 3 bases; unmatched junction bases: 3. In germline, CDR1 is SGDLS, CDR2 YYNGEE. Complete variable domain (other parts from reference TRBV9 and TRBJ2-1): DSGVTQTPKHLITATGQRVTLRCSPRSGDLSVYWYQQSLDQGLQFLIQYYNGEERAKGNILERFSAQQFPDLHSELNLSSLELGDSALYFCASSVVSSGSYNEQFFGPGTRLTVL.

The chain recombines TRBV7-9 with TRBJ2-7; D is possibly TRBD1 (6 bases). Per the germline V gene, CDR1 is SEHNR and CDR2 is FQNEAQ (reference sequence). Trimming left V 6 bases short and J 3 bases short, with 12 bases between. The CDR3 has 13 amino acids. The CDR3 sequence: CASSRTASYEQYF. In DNA, the CDR3 is TGTGCCAGCAGTCGGACAGCTAGCTACGAGCAGTACTTC.

Comments on this clone: The same CDR3 is also encoded by other DNA sequences in this sample. The chain has TRBV28 and TRBJ2-7; D call uncertain. The CDR3 runs to 14 residues. The V end lost 1 base, the J end lost 1 base, and 8 bases lay between the germline ends. The germline V gene has CDR1 MDHEN and CDR2 SYDVKM. DNA of the CDR3: TGTGCCAGCAGTTTATCTGGCAGTTCCTACGAGCAGTACTTC. This translates into CASSLSGSSYEQYF. The full variable domain, rest sourced from reference TRBV28 and TRBJ2-7, is DVKVTQSSRYLVKRTGEKVFLECVQDMDHENMFWYRQDPGLGLRLIYFSYDVKMKEKGDIPEGYSVSREKKERFSLILESASTNQTSMYLCASSLSGSSYEQYFGPGTRLTVT.

This clone has only one observation. This rearrangement joins TRBV6-5 to TRBJ2-1; tentative D call: TRBD2 (5 bases). The CDR3 runs 12 residues. V dropped 0 bases and J dropped 11 bases, with 8 bases sitting between them. Per germline, CDR1 MNHEY and CDR2 SVGAGI. The CDR3 loop is CASSYSDGKQFF. The CDR3 nucleotides are TGTGCCAGCAGTTACTCGGACGGGAAGCAGTTCTTC.

V and J are TRBV5-1 and TRBJ2-3; 8 bases line up with TRBD1. The germline V gene encodes CDR1 SGHRS and CDR2 YFSETQ. J gave up 0 bases and V 7 bases, and 10 bases lay outside the gene matches. This CDR3 spans 16 amino acids. The CDR3 region is CASRESGGPSTDTQYF. CDR3 bases: TGCGCCAGCCGGGAGTCAGGGGGCCCTAGCACAGATACGCAGTATTTT.

The J gene is TRBJ1-4, the V gene TRBV14, with TRBD1 as a possible D gene (6 bases). The germline V and J ends were trimmed by 3 bases and 8 bases, with 22 bases remaining between them. The CDR3 contains 17 residues. Germline V lookup: CDR1 SGHDN, CDR2 FVKESK. As DNA, the CDR3 is TGTGCCAGCAGCCAGGCCGGGACACTAACTTGGCGAGAAAAACTGTTTTTT. Its translation is CASSQAGTLTWREKLFF.

The rearrangement joins TRBV9 to TRBJ1-6, with D possibly TRBD1 on 5 matching bases. CDR1 is SGDLS, CDR2 YYNGEE, per germline. Trimming took 0 bases from V and 10 from J, leaving 14 bases between them. The CDR3 loop spans 15 amino acids. CDR3 DNA sequence: TGTGCCAGCAGCGTAGACGGCAGGGCTTCCTCACCCCTCCACTTT. This translates into CASSVDGRASSPLHF.

V gene TRBV28 combines with J gene TRBJ2-1, with 11 bases that match TRBD2. This CDR3 is 16 amino acids long. Germline V gene sequence: CDR1 MDHEN, CDR2 SYDVKM. J gave up 3 bases and V 5 bases, and 6 bases lay outside the gene matches. As DNA, the CDR3 is TGTGCCAGCAGTGCAACCGGGACTAGCGGCTACAATGAGCAGTTCTTC. It is translated as CASSATGTSGYNEQFF.

This chain uses TRBV19 with TRBJ1-4; D may be TRBD1 (6 bases). Germline CDR1 reads LNHDA; CDR2 reads SQIVND (reference sequence). V was trimmed by 5 bases and J by 0 bases, leaving 16 bases between them. The CDR3 runs to 17 residues. The CDR3 here is CASSFSPDRPTNEKLFF. CDR3 DNA sequence: TGTGCCAGTAGTTTCTCCCCCGACAGGCCAACTAATGAAAAACTGTTTTTT. Full variable domain (remainder filled in from reference TRBV19 and TRBJ1-4): DGGITQSPKYLFRKEGQNVTLSCEQNLNHDAMYWYRQDPGQGLRLIYYSQIVNDFQKGDIAEGYSVSREKKESFPLTVTSAQKNPTAFYLCASSFSPDRPTNEKLFFGSGTQLSVL.

The chain employs TRBV9 and TRBJ1-6, with D uncertain. The CDR3 is made up of 14 amino acids. V lost 0 bases to trimming and J lost 6 bases, with 7 bases between them. Germline V CDR1 and CDR2: SGDLS, YYNGEE. The CDR3 is CASSVDGFNSPLHF. For the CDR3, the DNA is TGTGCCAGCAGCGTAGACGGGTTTAATTCACCCCTCCACTTT.

The chain links TRBV7-9 to TRBJ2-3; a possible D gene is TRBD1 (6 bases). V lost 5 bases to trimming and J lost 4 bases, with 16 bases between them. The CDR3 is 15 amino acids. The germline V gene encodes CDR1 SEHNR and CDR2 FQNEAQ (reference sequence). DNA for the CDR3: TGTGCCAGCAGCCCAAAGGGGGAGTACGCAGATACGCAGTATTTT. It yields the protein CASSPKGEYADTQYF.

The V call is TRBV18, the J call TRBJ2-7, with 7 bases aligning to TRBD1. The germline gives CDR1 KGHSH, CDR2 LQKENI. The V gene end was trimmed by 6 bases and the J gene end by 1 base; junction bases not matched to a gene: 6. CDR3 length: 14 residues. This CDR3 reads CASSPDRQSYEQYF. For the CDR3, the DNA is TGTGCCAGCTCTCCGGACAGGCAGTCCTACGAGCAGTACTTC.

This clone was observed a handful of times. The chain carries TRBV9 and TRBJ2-7, with TRBD1 matching over 7 bases. CDR3 length: 13 amino acids. The germline V gene encodes CDR1 SGDLS and CDR2 YYNGEE. Germline trimming cut 3 bases from V and 6 bases from J; bases unmatched to any gene: 6. CDR3 sequence (DNA): TGTGCCAGCAGCGCCCCAGGGGGACGCGAGCAGTACTTC. Its translation is CASSAPGGREQYF.

Only a few counts were recorded for this clone. The chain employs TRBV5-1 and TRBJ1-1; D is possibly TRBD1 (5 bases). This CDR3 spans 13 amino acids. V was pared by 4 bases and J by 5 bases, with 12 bases between. CDR1 and CDR2 from the germline V gene are SGHRS and YFSETQ. The CDR3 region is CASSGRAGTEAFF. CDR3 nucleotide sequence: TGCGCCAGCAGCGGCAGGGCGGGAACTGAAGCTTTCTTT.

In nucleotides, the CDR3 is TGTGCCAGCAGCTTCCAATCCAATTCACCCCTCCACTTT. Protein sequence: CASSFQSNSPLHF. The V and J genes are TRBV7-2 and TRBJ1-6; D gene ambiguous. V was pared by 3 bases and J by 7 bases, with 7 bases between. CDR1 is SGHTA, CDR2 FQGNSA, per germline. This CDR3 contains 13 residues.